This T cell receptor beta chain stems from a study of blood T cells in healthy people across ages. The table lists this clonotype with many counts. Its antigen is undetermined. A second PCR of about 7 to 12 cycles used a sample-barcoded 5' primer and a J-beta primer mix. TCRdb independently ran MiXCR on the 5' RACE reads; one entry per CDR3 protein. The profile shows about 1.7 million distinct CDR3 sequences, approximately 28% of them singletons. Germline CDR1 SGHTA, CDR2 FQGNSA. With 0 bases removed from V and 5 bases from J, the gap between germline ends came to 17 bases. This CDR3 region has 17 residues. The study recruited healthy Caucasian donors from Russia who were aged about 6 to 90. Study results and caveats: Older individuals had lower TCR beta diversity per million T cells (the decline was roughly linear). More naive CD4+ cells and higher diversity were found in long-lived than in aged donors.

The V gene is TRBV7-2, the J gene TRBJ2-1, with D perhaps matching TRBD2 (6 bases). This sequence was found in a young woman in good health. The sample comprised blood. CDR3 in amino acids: CASSLAAGSGVNNEQFF. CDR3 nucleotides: TGTGCCAGCAGCTTAGCGGCGGGTAGCGGAGTTAACAATGAGCAGTTCTTC.